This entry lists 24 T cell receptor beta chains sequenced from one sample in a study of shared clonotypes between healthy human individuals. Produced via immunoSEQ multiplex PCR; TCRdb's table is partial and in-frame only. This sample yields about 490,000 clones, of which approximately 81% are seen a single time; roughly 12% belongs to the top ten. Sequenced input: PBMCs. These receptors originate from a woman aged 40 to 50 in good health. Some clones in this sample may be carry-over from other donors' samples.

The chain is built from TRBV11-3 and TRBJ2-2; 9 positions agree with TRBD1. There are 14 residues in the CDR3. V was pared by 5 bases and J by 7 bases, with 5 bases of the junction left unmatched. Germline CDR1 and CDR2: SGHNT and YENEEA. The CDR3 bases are TGTGCCAGCAGCCCGGACAGGGGTGGCGGGGAGCTGTTTTTT. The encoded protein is CASSPDRGGGELFF.

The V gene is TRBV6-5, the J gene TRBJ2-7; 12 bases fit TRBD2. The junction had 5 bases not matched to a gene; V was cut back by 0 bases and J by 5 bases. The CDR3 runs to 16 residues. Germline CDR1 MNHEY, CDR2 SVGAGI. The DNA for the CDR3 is TGTGCCAGCAGTTACTCCCAACTAGCGGGAGGCCACGAGCAGTACTTC. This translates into CASSYSQLAGGHEQYF.

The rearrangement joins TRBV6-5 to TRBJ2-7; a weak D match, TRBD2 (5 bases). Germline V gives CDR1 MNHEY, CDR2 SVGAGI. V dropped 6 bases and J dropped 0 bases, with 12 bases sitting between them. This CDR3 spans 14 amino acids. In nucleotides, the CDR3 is TGTGCCAGCAGAAACGACTACTACTCCTACGAGCAGTACTTC. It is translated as CASRNDYYSYEQYF.

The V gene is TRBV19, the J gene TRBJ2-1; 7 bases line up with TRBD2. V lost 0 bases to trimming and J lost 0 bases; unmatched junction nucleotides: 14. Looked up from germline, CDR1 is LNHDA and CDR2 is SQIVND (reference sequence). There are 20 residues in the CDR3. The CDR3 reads CASSIDAFPSGILSYNEQFF. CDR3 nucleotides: TGTGCCAGTAGTATAGATGCTTTCCCTAGCGGAATACTCTCCTACAATGAGCAGTTCTTC.

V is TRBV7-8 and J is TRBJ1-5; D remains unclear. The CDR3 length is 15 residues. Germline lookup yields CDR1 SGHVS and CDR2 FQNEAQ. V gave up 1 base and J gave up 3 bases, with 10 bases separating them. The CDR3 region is CASSLDGLINQPQHF. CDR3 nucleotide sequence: TGTGCCAGCAGCTTAGACGGACTGATCAATCAGCCCCAGCATTTT.

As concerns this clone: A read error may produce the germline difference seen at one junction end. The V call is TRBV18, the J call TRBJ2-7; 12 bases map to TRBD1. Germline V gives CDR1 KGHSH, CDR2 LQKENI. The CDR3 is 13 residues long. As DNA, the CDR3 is TGTGCCAGCTCACAAGCCGGGACAGGGGGCGACCACTTC. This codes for CASSQAGTGGDHF.

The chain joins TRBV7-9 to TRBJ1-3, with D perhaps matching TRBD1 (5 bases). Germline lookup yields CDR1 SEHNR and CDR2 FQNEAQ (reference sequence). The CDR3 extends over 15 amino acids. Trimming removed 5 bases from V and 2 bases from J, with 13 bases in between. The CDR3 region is CASSRGGTTGNTIYF. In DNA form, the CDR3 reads TGTGCCAGCAGCCGGGGAGGGACTACTGGAAACACCATATATTTT.

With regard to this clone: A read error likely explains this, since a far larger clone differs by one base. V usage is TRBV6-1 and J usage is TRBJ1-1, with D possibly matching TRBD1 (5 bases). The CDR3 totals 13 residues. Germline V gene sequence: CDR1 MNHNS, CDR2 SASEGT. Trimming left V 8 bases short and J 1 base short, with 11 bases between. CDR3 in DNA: TGTGCCAGCTGCGCAGGGAAGAACACTGAAGCTTTCTTT. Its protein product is CASCAGKNTEAFF.

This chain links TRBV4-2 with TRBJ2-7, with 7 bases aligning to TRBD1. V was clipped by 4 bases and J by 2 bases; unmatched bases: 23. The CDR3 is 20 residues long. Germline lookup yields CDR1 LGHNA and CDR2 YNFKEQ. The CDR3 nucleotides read TGTGCCAGCAGCCGACGCCCCGGGACAGCGTCAAACGAGGGCACCTACGAGCAGTACTTC. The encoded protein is CASSRRPGTASNEGTYEQYF.

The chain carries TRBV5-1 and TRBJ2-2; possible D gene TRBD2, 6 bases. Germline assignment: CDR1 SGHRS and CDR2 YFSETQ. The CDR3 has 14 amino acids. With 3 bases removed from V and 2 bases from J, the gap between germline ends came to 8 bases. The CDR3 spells CASSWAGNTGELFF. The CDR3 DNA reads TGCGCCAGCAGCTGGGCGGGAAACACCGGGGAGCTGTTTTTT.

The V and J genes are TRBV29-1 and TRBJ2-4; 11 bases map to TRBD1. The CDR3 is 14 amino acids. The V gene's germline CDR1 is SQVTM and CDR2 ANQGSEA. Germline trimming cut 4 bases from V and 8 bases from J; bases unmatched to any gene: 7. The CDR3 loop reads CSVGFWDRGDIQYF. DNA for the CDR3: TGCAGCGTTGGGTTCTGGGACAGGGGGGACATTCAGTACTTC.

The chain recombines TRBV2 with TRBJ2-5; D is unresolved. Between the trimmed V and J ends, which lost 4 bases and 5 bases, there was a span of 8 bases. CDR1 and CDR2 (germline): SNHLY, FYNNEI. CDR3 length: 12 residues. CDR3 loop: CASSVGRETQYF. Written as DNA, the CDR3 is TGTGCCAGCAGTGTTGGACGGGAGACCCAGTACTTC. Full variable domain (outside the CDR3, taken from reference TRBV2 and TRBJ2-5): EPEVTQTPSHQVTQMGQEVILRCVPISNHLYFYWYRQILGQKVEFLVSFYNNEISEKSEIFDDQFSVERPDGSNFTLKIRSTKLEDSAMYFCASSVGRETQYFGPGTRLLVL.

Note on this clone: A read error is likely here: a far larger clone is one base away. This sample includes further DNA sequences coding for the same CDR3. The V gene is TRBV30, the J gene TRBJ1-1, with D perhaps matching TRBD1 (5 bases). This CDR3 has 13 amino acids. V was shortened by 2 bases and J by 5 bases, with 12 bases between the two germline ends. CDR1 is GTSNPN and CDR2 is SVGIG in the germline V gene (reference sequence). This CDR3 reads CAWSIDSGTEAFF. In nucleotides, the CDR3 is TGTGCCTGGAGTATAGACAGTGGTACTGAAGCTTTCTTT.

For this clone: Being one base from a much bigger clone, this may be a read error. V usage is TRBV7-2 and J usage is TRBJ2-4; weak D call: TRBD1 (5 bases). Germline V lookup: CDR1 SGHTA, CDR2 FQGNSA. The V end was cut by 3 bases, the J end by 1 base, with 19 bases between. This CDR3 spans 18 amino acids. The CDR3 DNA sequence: TGTGCCAGCAGCTTCCTTGGCTGGGGCCTGCTGGCCAAAAACATTCAGTACTTC. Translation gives CASSFLGWGLLAKNIQYF.

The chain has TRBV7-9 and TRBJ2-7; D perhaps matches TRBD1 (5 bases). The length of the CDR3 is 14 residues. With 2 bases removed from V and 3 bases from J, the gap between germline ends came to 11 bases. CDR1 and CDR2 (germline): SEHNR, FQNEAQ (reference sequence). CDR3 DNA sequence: TGTGCCAGCAGCTTATGGCAGGACAACTACGAGCAGTACTTC. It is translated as CASSLWQDNYEQYF.

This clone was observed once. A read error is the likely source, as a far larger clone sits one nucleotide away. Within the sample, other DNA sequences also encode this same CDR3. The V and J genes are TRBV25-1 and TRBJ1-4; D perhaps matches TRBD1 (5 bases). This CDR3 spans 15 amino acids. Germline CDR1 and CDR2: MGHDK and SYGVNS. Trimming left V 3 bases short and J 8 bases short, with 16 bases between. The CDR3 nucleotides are TGTGCCAGCAGTGAGTATGGGGGTTTTCGGGAAAAACTGTTTTTT. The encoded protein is CASSEYGGFREKLFF.

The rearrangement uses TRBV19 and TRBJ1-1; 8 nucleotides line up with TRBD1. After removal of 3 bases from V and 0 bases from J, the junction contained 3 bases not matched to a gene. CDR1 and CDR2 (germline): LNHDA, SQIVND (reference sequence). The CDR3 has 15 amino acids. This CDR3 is CASSIQGALNTEAFF. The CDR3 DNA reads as TGTGCCAGTAGTATCCAGGGGGCGTTGAACACTGAAGCTTTCTTT. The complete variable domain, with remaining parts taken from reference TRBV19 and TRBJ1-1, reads DGGITQSPKYLFRKEGQNVTLSCEQNLNHDAMYWYRQDPGQGLRLIYYSQIVNDFQKGDIAEGYSVSREKKESFPLTVTSAQKNPTAFYLCASSIQGALNTEAFFGQGTRLTVV.

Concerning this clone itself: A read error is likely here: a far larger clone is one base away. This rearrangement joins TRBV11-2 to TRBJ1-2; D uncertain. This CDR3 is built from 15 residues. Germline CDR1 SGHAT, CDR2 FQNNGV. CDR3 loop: CASSLVGSLSYVYTF. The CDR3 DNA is TGTGCCAGCAGCTTAGTTGGTTCACTAAGCTATGTCTACACCTTC.

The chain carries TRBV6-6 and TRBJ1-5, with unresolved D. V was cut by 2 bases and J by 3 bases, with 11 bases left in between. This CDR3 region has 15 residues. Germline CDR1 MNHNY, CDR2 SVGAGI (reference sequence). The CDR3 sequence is CASSYLGRDNQPQHF. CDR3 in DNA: TGTGCCAGCAGTTACCTCGGCAGAGACAATCAGCCCCAGCATTTT.

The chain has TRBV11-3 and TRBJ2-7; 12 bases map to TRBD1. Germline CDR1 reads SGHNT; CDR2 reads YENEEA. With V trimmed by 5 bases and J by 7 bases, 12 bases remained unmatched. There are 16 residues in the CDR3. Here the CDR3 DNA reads TGTGCCAGCAGCGCCCACCCGGGACAGGGGGCTGGTGAGCAGTACTTC. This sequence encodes CASSAHPGQGAGEQYF.

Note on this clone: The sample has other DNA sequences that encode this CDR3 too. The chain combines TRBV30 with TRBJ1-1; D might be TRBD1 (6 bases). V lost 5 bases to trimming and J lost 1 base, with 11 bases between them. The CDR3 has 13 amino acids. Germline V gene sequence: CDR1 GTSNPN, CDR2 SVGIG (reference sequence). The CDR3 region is CAWGGQSNTEAFF. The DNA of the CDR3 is TGTGCCTGGGGCGGACAGTCGAACACTGAAGCTTTCTTT.

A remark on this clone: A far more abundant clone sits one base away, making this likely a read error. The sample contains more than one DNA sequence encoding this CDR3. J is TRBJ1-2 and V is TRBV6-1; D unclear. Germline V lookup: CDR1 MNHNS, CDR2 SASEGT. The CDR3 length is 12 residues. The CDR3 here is CASSARMGGYTF. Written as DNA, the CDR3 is TGTGCAAGCAGTGCCAGGATGGGTGGCTACACCTTC.

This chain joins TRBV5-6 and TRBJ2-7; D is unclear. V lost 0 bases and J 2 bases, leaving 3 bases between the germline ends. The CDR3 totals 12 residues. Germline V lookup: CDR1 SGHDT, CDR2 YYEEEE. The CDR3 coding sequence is TGTGCCAGCAGCTTGGGAACCTACGAGCAGTACTTC. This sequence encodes CASSLGTYEQYF. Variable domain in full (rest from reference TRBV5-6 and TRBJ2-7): DAGVTQSPTHLIKTRGQQVTLRCSPKSGHDTVSWYQQALGQGPQFIFQYYEEEERQRGNFPDRFSGHQFPNYSSELNVNALLLGDSALYLCASSLGTYEQYFGPGTRLTVT.

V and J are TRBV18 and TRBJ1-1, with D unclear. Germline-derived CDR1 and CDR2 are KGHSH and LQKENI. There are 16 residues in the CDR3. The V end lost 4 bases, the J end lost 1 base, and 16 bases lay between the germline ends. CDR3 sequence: CASSQYQTGTNTEAFF. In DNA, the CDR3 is TGTGCCAGCTCACAATATCAGACGGGTACGAACACTGAAGCTTTCTTT.